Listed below are T cell receptor beta chains from one sample, sequenced in a study of T cells after yellow fever vaccination. TCRdb re-analysed the 5' RACE reads in MiXCR, keeping a single row per CDR3 protein. Among approximately 580,000 distinct CDR3 sequences listed, about 15% were seen once. The sequencing used PBMCs, collected more than 4 days after the first yellow fever vaccination. These receptors came from a man aged 18 to 29 who received the YFV17D yellow fever vaccine. Each CDR3 is given with its conserved first and last residue. Each record gives: V gene, J gene, clone size, D gene, CDR3 DNA, CDR3 protein. D genes are given only for firm matches. A clone size is listed for some rows: how often the clone was seen (once, few, many), or a class if it is expanded.

v_gene: TRBV20-1
j_gene: TRBJ2-5
abundance: .
d_gene: TRBD2
CDR3nt: TGCAGTGCCAATCTAGCGGGGGGTGTAGAGACCCAGTACTTC
CDR3aa: CSANLAGGVETQYF

v_gene: TRBV6-1
j_gene: TRBJ2-7
abundance: .
d_gene: .
CDR3nt: TGTGCCATTCAACCGAGAGCCGGCGAGCAGTACTTC
CDR3aa: CAIQPRAGEQYF

v_gene: TRBV20-1
j_gene: TRBJ1-3
abundance: few
d_gene: .
CDR3nt: TGCAGTGCCATGGACAACTCTGGAAACACCATATATTTT
CDR3aa: CSAMDNSGNTIYF

v_gene: TRBV6-1
j_gene: TRBJ2-5
abundance: few
d_gene: TRBD2
CDR3nt: TGTGCCAGCAGGCGACTAGCGGGGGGTGCGACCCAGTACTTC
CDR3aa: CASRRLAGGATQYF

v_gene: TRBV28
j_gene: TRBJ2-3
abundance: .
d_gene: TRBD2
CDR3nt: TGTGCCAGCAGTTTATCGGGGGGGACGGGAGAAGATACGCAGTATTTT
CDR3aa: CASSLSGGTGEDTQYF

v_gene: TRBV6-1
j_gene: TRBJ1-1
abundance: .
d_gene: .
CDR3nt: TGTGCCAGCAGCGAACGGAACCCAGGGGAGACTGAAGCTTTCTTT
CDR3aa: CASSERNPGETEAFF

v_gene: TRBV4-3
j_gene: TRBJ1-4
abundance: few
d_gene: TRBD1
CDR3nt: TGCGCCAGCAGCCAAGATTCTACAGGGGTAAAACTGTTTTTT
CDR3aa: CASSQDSTGVKLFF

v_gene: TRBV10-3
j_gene: TRBJ2-3
abundance: few
d_gene: .
CDR3nt: TGTGCCATACGGGGGCCTCGCACAGATACGCAGTATTTT
CDR3aa: CAIRGPRTDTQYF

v_gene: TRBV28
j_gene: TRBJ2-6
abundance: .
d_gene: TRBD1
CDR3nt: TGTGCTGTACAGGGGGCAAACTCTGGGGCCAACGTCCTGACTTTC
CDR3aa: CAVQGANSGANVLTF

v_gene: TRBV6-5
j_gene: TRBJ2-3
abundance: .
d_gene: .
CDR3nt: TGTGCCAGCAGTTACAGGGGCTACACAGATACGCAGTATTTT
CDR3aa: CASSYRGYTDTQYF

v_gene: TRBV20-1
j_gene: TRBJ1-5
abundance: .
d_gene: .
CDR3nt: TGCAGTGCTAGGGGACGGACAGTACAGCCCCAGCATTTT
CDR3aa: CSARGRTVQPQHF

v_gene: TRBV6-1
j_gene: TRBJ1-4
abundance: few
d_gene: .
CDR3nt: TGTGCCAGCAGAATGAACTCCCTCCGGGCCATTAATGAAAAACTGTTTTTT
CDR3aa: CASRMNSLRAINEKLFF

v_gene: TRBV4-1
j_gene: TRBJ1-6
abundance: .
d_gene: TRBD1
CDR3nt: TGCGCCAGCAGCCAAGATCCGAGACAGGGGGCTTCACCCCTCCACTTT
CDR3aa: CASSQDPRQGASPLHF

v_gene: TRBV19
j_gene: TRBJ2-5
abundance: few
d_gene: .
CDR3nt: TGTGCCAGTACCCGAGGGGCAGGGATCACGACCCAGTACTTC
CDR3aa: CASTRGAGITTQYF